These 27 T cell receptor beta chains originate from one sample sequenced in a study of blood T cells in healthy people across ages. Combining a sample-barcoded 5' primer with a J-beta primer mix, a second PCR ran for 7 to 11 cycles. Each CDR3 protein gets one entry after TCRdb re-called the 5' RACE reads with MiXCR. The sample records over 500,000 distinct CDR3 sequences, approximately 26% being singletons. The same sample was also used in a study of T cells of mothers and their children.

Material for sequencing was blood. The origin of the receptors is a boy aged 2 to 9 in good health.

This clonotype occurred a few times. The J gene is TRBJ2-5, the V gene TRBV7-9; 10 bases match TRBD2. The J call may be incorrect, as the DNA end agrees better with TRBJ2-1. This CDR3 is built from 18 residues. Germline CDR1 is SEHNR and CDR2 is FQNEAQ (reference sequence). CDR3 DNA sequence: TGTGCCAGCAGCTCAGCTAATAGCGGGAGGCCGCGTTACAATGAGCAGTTCTTC. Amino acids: CASSSANSGRPRYNEQFF.

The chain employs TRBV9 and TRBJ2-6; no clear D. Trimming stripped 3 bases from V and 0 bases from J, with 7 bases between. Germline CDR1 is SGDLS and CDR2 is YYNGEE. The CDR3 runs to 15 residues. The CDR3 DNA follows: TGTGCCAGCAGCGCCCGCAGCTCTGGGGCCAACGTCCTGACTTTC. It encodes CASSARSSGANVLTF.

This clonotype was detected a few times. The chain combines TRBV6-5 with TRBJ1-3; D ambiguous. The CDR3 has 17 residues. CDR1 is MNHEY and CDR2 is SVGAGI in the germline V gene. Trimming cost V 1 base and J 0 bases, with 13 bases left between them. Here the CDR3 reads CASSYLRGRLSGNTIYF. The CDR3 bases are TGTGCCAGCAGTTACTTGCGTGGACGGCTCTCTGGAAACACCATATATTTT.

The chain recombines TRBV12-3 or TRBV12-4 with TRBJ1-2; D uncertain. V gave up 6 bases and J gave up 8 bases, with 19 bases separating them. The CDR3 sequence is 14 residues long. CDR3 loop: CASSSPRLKNGYTF. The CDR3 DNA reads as TGTGCCAGCAGCTCCCCGCGACTAAAGAACGGCTACACCTTC.

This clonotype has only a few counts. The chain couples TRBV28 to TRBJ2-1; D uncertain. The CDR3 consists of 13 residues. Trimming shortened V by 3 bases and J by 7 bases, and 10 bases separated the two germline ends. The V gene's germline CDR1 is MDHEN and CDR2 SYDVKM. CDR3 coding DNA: TGTGCCAGCAGTTTCCTCCCCCTGAATGAGCAGTTCTTC. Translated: CASSFLPLNEQFF. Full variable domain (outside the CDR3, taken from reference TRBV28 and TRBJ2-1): DVKVTQSSRYLVKRTGEKVFLECVQDMDHENMFWYRQDPGLGLRLIYFSYDVKMKEKGDIPEGYSVSREKKERFSLILESASTNQTSMYLCASSFLPLNEQFFGPGTRLTVL.

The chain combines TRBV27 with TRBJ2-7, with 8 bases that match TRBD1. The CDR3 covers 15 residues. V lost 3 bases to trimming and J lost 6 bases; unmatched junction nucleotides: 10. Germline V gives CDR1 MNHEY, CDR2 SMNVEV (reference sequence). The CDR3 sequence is CASSFRAGGLGEQYF. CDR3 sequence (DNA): TGTGCCAGCAGTTTCCGTGCAGGGGGCCTTGGCGAGCAGTACTTC.

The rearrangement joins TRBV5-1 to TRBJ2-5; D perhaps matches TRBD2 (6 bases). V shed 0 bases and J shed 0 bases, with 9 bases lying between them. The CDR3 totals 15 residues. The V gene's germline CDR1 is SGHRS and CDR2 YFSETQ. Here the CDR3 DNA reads TGCGCCAGCAGCTTGGCGGGAGACCACCAAGAGACCCAGTACTTC. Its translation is CASSLAGDHQETQYF. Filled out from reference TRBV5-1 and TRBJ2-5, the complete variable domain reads KAGVTQTPRYLIKTRGQQVTLSCSPISGHRSVSWYQQTPGQGLQFLFEYFSETQRNKGNFPGRFSGRQFSNSRSEMNVSTLELGDSALYLCASSLAGDHQETQYFGPGTRLLVL.

Written as DNA, the CDR3 is TGTGCCAGCAGCCCGTTAGCGGGAGCGAACACCGGGGAGCTGTTTTTT. Translating gives CASSPLAGANTGELFF. The rearrangement uses TRBV5-6 and TRBJ2-2; the match to TRBD2 covers 9 bases. CDR1 SGHDT and CDR2 YYEEEE come from the germline V gene. CDR3 length equals 16 residues. Trimming took 4 bases from V and 0 from J; bases not matched to a gene: 4.

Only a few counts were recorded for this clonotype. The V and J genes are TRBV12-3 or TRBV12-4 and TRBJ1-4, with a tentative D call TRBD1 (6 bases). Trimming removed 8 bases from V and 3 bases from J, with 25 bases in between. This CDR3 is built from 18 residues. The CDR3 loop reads CASRPIGTPGLANEKLFF. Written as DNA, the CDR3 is TGTGCCAGCCGCCCCATAGGGACACCGGGGCTGGCTAATGAAAAACTGTTTTTT.

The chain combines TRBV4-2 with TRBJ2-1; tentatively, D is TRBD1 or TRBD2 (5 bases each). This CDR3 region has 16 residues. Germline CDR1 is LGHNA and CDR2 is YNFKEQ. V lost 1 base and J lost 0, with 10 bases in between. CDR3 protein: CASSQVWGTSYNEQFF. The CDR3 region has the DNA TGTGCCAGCAGCCAAGTATGGGGGACCTCCTACAATGAGCAGTTCTTC.

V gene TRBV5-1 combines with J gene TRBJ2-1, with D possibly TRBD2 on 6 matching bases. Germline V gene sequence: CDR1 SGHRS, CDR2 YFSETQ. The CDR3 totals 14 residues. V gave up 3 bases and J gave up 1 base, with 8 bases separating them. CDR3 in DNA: TGCGCCAGCAGCTCCGGGACTTCCTACAATGAGCAGTTCTTC. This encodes CASSSGTSYNEQFF.

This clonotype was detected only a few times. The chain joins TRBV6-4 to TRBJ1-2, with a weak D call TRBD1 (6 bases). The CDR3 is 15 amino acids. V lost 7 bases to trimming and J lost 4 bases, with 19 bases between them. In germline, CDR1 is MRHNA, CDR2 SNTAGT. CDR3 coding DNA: TGTGCCAGCATGGGAATAGGGACACGGGGCTATGGCTACACCTTC. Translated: CASMGIGTRGYGYTF.

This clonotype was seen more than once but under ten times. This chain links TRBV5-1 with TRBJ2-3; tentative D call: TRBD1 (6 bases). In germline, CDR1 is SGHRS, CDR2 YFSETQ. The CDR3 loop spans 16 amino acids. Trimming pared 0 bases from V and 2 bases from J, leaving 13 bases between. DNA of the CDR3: TGCGCCAGCAGCTTGGCCCAGGGGCCCCCCACAGATACGCAGTATTTT. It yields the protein CASSLAQGPPTDTQYF.

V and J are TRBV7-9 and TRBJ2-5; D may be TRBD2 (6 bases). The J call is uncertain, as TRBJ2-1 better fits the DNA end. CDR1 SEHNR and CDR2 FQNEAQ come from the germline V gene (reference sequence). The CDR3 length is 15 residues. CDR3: CASSQLALNNNEQFF. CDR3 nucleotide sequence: TGTGCCAGCAGCCAACTAGCTTTGAACAACAATGAGCAGTTCTTC.

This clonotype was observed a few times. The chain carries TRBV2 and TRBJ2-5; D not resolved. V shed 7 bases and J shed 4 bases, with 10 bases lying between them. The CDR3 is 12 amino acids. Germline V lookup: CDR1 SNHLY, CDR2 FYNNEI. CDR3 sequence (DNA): TGTGCCAGCAATATCGGGCTAGAGACCCAGTACTTC. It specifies CASNIGLETQYF. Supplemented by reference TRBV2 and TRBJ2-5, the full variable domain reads EPEVTQTPSHQVTQMGQEVILRCVPISNHLYFYWYRQILGQKVEFLVSFYNNEISEKSEIFDDQFSVERPDGSNFTLKIRSTKLEDSAMYFCASNIGLETQYFGPGTRLLVL.

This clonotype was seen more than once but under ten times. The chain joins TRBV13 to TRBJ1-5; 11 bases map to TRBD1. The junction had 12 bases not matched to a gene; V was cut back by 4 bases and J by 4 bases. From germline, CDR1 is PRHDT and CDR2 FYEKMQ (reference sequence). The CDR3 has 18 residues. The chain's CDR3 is CASSCRDRGSGRNQPQHF. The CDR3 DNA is TGTGCCAGCAGCTGCCGGGACAGGGGGTCGGGTCGAAATCAGCCCCAGCATTTT.

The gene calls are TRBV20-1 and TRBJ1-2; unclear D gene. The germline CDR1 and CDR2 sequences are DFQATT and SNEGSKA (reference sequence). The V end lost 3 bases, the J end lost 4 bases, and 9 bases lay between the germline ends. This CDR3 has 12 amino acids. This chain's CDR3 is CSASGQTYGYTF. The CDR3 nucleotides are TGCAGTGCTAGTGGGCAGACCTATGGCTACACCTTC.

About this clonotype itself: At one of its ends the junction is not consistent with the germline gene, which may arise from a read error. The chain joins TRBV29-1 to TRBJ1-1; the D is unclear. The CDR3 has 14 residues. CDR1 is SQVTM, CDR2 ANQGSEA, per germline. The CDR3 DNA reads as TGCGGCGTTGAAGATCGTACGGAAAACACTGAAGCTTTCTTT. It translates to CGVEDRTENTEAFF.

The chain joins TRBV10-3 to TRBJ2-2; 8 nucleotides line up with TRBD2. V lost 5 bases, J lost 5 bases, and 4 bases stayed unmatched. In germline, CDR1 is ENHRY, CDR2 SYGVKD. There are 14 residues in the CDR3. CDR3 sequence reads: CAISPGGGTGELFF. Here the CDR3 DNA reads TGTGCCATCAGTCCCGGGGGGGGGACCGGGGAGCTGTTTTTT.

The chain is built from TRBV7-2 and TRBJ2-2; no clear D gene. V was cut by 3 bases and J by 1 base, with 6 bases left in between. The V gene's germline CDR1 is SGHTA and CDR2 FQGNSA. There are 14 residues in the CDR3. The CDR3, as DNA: TGTGCCAGCAGCTTGATGATGAACACCGGGGAGCTGTTTTTT. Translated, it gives CASSLMMNTGELFF.

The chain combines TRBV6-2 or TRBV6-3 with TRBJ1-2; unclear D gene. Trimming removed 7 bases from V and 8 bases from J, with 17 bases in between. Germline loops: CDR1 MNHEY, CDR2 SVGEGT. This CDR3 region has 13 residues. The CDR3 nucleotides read TGTGCCAGCACCAATCTGGCAGAGGGAGGCTACACCTTC. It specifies CASTNLAEGGYTF.

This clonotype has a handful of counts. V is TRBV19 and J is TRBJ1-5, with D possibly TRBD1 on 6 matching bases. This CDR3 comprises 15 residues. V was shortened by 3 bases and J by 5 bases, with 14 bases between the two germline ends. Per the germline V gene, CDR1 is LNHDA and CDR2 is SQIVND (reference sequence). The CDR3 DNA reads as TGTGCCAGTAGTATCGGGGACACCGGACATCAGCCCCAGCATTTT. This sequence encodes CASSIGDTGHQPQHF.

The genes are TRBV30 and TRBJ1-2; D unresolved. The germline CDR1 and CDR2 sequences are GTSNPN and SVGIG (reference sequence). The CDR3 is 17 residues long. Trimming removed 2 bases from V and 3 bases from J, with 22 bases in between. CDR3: CAWSSLLAGFEDYGYTF. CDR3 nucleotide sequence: TGTGCCTGGAGTTCCCTTCTGGCGGGGTTTGAGGACTATGGCTACACCTTC.

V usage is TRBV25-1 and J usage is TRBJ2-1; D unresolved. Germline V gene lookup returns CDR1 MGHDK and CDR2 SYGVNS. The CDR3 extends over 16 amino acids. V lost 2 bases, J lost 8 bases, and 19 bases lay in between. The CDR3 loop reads CASSEEKRPGDHEQFF. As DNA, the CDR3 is TGTGCCAGCAGTGAAGAGAAGAGACCCGGTGACCATGAGCAGTTCTTC. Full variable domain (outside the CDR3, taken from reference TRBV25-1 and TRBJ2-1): EADIYQTPRYLVIGTGKKITLECSQTMGHDKMYWYQQDPGMELHLIHYSYGVNSTEKGDLSSESTVSRIRTEHFPLTLESARPSHTSQYLCASSEEKRPGDHEQFFGPGTRLTVL.

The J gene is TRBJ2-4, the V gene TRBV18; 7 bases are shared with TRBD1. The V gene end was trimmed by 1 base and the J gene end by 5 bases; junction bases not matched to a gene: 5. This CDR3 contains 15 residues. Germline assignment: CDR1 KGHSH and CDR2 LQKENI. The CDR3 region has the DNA TGTGCCAGCTCACCACAAGGGGGCAGAGAAAACATTCAGTACTTC. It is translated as CASSPQGGRENIQYF.

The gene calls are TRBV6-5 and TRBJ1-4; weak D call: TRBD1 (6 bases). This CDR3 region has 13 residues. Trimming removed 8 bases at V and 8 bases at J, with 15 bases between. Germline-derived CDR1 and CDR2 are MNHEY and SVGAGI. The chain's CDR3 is CASGDRGAEKLFF. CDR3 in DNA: TGTGCCAGCGGCGACCGGGGGGCGGAAAAACTGTTTTTT.

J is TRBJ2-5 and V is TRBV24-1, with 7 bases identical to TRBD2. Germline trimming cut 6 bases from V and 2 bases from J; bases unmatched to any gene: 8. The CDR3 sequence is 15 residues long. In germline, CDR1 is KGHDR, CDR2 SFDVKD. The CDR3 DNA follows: TGTGCCACCAGTAAAGTCCTAGCGGATCAAGAGACCCAGTACTTC. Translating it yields CATSKVLADQETQYF.